The 24 T cell receptor beta chains given below trace back to one sample, sequenced in a study of T cell responses to AZD1222 COVID-19 vaccine. This table comes from immunoSEQ multiplex PCR, and its TCRdb copy is limited to in-frame clones, with some not included. In the table there are about 140,000 clones, around nine tenths of which are singletons. The sequenced sample was peripheral blood, obtained on day 0 of AZD1222 vaccination. All receptors derive from an adult in good health.

The chain carries TRBV7-8 and TRBJ2-7; TRBD2 aligns across 9 bases. Germline values: CDR1 SGHVS, CDR2 FQNEAQ. V shed 3 bases, J shed 5 bases, and the junction held 8 bases outside the gene matches. This CDR3 contains 15 residues. CDR3 nucleotide sequence: TGTGCCAGCAGCTTTTTCGAAGCGGGAGGTCACGAGCAGTACTTC. Translation: CASSFFEAGGHEQYF.

A few counts support this clone. The V and J genes are TRBV3-1 (or the pseudogene TRBV3-2) and TRBJ2-5; 7 bases align to TRBD2. The trim removed 2 bases at V and 6 bases at J, leaving 6 bases unmatched. The CDR3 has 14 residues. Germline V gene data show CDR1 as LGHDT and CDR2 as YNNKEL (reference sequence). In nucleotides, the CDR3 is TGTGCCAGCAGCCAACTGACTAGCACAAAGACCCAGTACTTC. Protein: CASSQLTSTKTQYF.

The J gene is TRBJ1-5, the V gene TRBV27, with 7 bases that match TRBD1. Per the germline V gene, CDR1 is MNHEY and CDR2 is SMNVEV (reference sequence). V lost 4 bases to trimming and J lost 6 bases; unmatched junction nucleotides: 6. The CDR3 sequence is 14 residues long. This chain's CDR3 is CASSSRQGGQPQHF. CDR3 DNA: TGTGCCAGCAGTTCCAGACAGGGAGGTCAGCCCCAGCATTTT.

The chain links TRBV6-6 to TRBJ2-1; D possibly corresponds to TRBD2 (5 bases). Trimming removed 7 bases at V and 9 bases at J, with 19 bases between. The germline gives CDR1 MNHNY, CDR2 SVGAGI (reference sequence). The CDR3 has 14 residues. CDR3 region: CASTGLLSPSEQFF. The DNA of the CDR3 is TGTGCCAGCACAGGACTCCTTTCCCCGAGTGAGCAGTTCTTC.

The genes are TRBV6-4 and TRBJ2-7; D is perhaps TRBD1 (5 bases). The CDR3 totals 16 residues. Between the trimmed V and J ends, which lost 7 bases and 1 base, there was a span of 20 bases. Germline CDR1 and CDR2: MRHNA and SNTAGT. Here the CDR3 reads CASTADQGKSSYEQYF. DNA of the CDR3: TGTGCCAGCACCGCCGATCAGGGAAAGAGTTCCTACGAGCAGTACTTC.

The J gene is TRBJ1-3, the V gene TRBV29-1, with D perhaps TRBD1 (5 bases). The CDR3 totals 13 residues. The germline gives CDR1 SQVTM, CDR2 ANQGSEA. Trimming cost V 4 bases and J 4 bases, with 11 bases left between them. The CDR3 loop is CSVGSGPGNTIYF. The CDR3 coding sequence is TGCAGCGTTGGCTCGGGGCCGGGAAACACCATATATTTT.

The rearrangement uses TRBV11-3 and TRBJ2-5, with D perhaps TRBD2 (6 bases). This CDR3 has 17 residues. Germline assignment: CDR1 SGHNT and CDR2 YENEEA. Trimming cost V 0 bases and J 5 bases, with 19 bases left between them. The CDR3 nucleotides read TGTGCCAGCAGCTTAGATCGGTGGGAGGCTAGCTCCGAGACCCAGTACTTC. Residues: CASSLDRWEASSETQYF.

CDR3 nucleotides: TGTGCCAGCTCCAGGGACAGCGATGAGCAGTACTTC. Its protein product is CASSRDSDEQYF. V usage is TRBV11-1 and J usage is TRBJ2-7, with 7 bases identical to TRBD1. The ends lost 8 bases at V and 7 bases at J; junction bases unmatched: 8. Germline CDR1 reads SGHAT; CDR2 reads FQDESV (reference sequence). This CDR3 region has 12 residues. The variable domain in full, with the rest retrieved from reference TRBV11-1 and TRBJ2-7, is EAEVAQSPRYKITEKSQAVAFWCDPISGHATLYWYRQILGQGPELLVQFQDESVVDDSQLPKDRFSAERLKGVDSTLKIQPAELGDSAMYLCASSRDSDEQYFGPGTRLTVT.

The chain couples TRBV2 to TRBJ1-2, with 7 nucleotides matching TRBD1. The germline V gene encodes CDR1 SNHLY and CDR2 FYNNEI. Germline trimming cut 3 bases from V and 2 bases from J; bases unmatched to any gene: 0. The CDR3 loop spans 13 amino acids. CDR3 nucleotide sequence: TGTGCCAGCAGTGACAGGGGGAACTATGGCTACACCTTC. Translated, it gives CASSDRGNYGYTF.

This sequence joins TRBV7-2 and TRBJ1-5; no clear D gene. V gave up 3 bases and J gave up 3 bases, with 9 bases separating them. Germline V gene lookup returns CDR1 SGHTA and CDR2 FQGNSA. The CDR3 is 14 amino acids. CDR3 loop: CASSFSGNNQPQHF. CDR3 nucleotides: TGTGCCAGCAGCTTTAGCGGGAACAATCAGCCCCAGCATTTT.

The sample holds one count of this clone. The chain employs TRBV24-1 and TRBJ1-1; D unclear. CDR1 is KGHDR, CDR2 SFDVKD, per germline. Trimming pared 8 bases from V and 7 bases from J, leaving 16 bases between. This CDR3 contains 13 residues. The CDR3 DNA reads TGTGCCACCACGGGAGGGCCCACCAATGAAGCTTTCTTT. Translation: CATTGGPTNEAFF.

The rearrangement uses TRBV21-1 and TRBJ2-3. TRBV21-1 is a pseudogene segment. This CDR3 has 16 amino acids. The CDR3 sequence is CASSVGRTSPGGTQYF. CDR3 bases: TGTGCCAGCAGCGTAGGAAGGACTAGTCCAGGGGGTACGCAGTATTTT.

J is TRBJ2-7 and V is TRBV19; no clear D. Germline lookup yields CDR1 LNHDA and CDR2 SQIVND (reference sequence). The CDR3 loop spans 14 amino acids. Trimming took off 8 bases at V and 1 base at J, with 15 bases between the two ends. In DNA, the CDR3 is TGTGCCAGTGCCCCGCAGGTCCTTTCCTACGAGCAGTACTTC. The encoded protein is CASAPQVLSYEQYF.

The V and J genes are TRBV19 and TRBJ1-2; TRBD1 matches 7 bases. This CDR3 region has 15 residues. The germline gives CDR1 LNHDA, CDR2 SQIVND (reference sequence). V lost 1 base and J lost 4; bases outside the gene matches: 6. CDR3: CASSIVGGGVYGYTF. The CDR3 region has the DNA TGTGCCAGTAGTATAGTTGGAGGGGGCGTCTATGGCTACACCTTC.

The rearrangement links TRBV7-3 to TRBJ2-3, with no clear D. V lost 5 bases and J 0 bases, leaving 9 bases between the germline ends. Germline V gives CDR1 SGHTA, CDR2 FQGTGA. The length of the CDR3 is 14 residues. The CDR3 protein is CASSPDSSTDTQYF. CDR3 sequence (DNA): TGTGCCAGCAGCCCCGACTCTAGCACAGATACGCAGTATTTT.

The gene calls are TRBV5-1 and TRBJ1-2; 9 nucleotides align to TRBD1. The germline gives CDR1 SGHRS, CDR2 YFSETQ. Trimming cost V 4 bases and J 7 bases; bases outside gene matches: 5. The CDR3 covers 13 residues. The CDR3 nucleotides are TGCGCCAGCAGCATACAGGGGGCGGTTGGCTACACCTTC. Amino acid sequence: CASSIQGAVGYTF.

This sequence joins TRBV11-1 and TRBJ2-7; TRBD2 is a possible D gene (6 bases). Between the trimmed V and J ends, which lost 6 bases and 2 bases, there was a span of 17 bases. Germline V gene lookup returns CDR1 SGHAT and CDR2 FQDESV (reference sequence). The CDR3 spans 15 residues. The CDR3 region is CASRPTGGTTYEQYF. The CDR3 DNA reads as TGTGCCAGCAGGCCGACCGGGGGAACCACCTACGAGCAGTACTTC. Looking up the rest from reference TRBV11-1 and TRBJ2-7 gives the full variable domain: EAEVAQSPRYKITEKSQAVAFWCDPISGHATLYWYRQILGQGPELLVQFQDESVVDDSQLPKDRFSAERLKGVDSTLKIQPAELGDSAMYLCASRPTGGTTYEQYFGPGTRLTVT.

The chain links TRBV19 to TRBJ2-7; unclear D gene. The CDR3 totals 12 residues. Germline CDR1 reads LNHDA; CDR2 reads SQIVND (reference sequence). Trimming removed 6 bases at V and 6 bases at J, with 12 bases between. The CDR3 nucleotides read TGTGCCAGTAGCAGAACCCCCCTCGAGCAGTACTTC. It is translated as CASSRTPLEQYF.

The chain employs TRBV5-1 and TRBJ1-1; D is uncertain. The CDR3 loop spans 15 amino acids. Germline loops: CDR1 SGHRS, CDR2 YFSETQ. The V gene lost 0 bases and the J gene lost 1 base, with 10 bases spanning the gap. CDR3: CASSLATISNTEAFF. In nucleotides, the CDR3 is TGCGCCAGCAGCTTGGCGACCATTTCGAACACTGAAGCTTTCTTT.

The genes are TRBV19 and TRBJ2-2; D remains ambiguous. Deletions cut 9 bases from V and 4 bases from J, with 9 bases between. This CDR3 is 12 amino acids long. Germline CDR1 and CDR2: LNHDA and SQIVND (reference sequence). CDR3 sequence: CASLSITGELFF. In DNA, the CDR3 is TGTGCCAGCCTTAGTATCACCGGGGAGCTGTTTTTT.

V gene TRBV21-1 combines with J gene TRBJ1-6; the table assigns TRBD1, which was not confirmed against the DNA. TRBV21-1 is recorded as a pseudogene. CDR3 length equals 23 residues. CDR3 sequence: CASSKDPRDRIINVGSYNSPLHF. In DNA, the CDR3 is TGTGCCAGCAGCAAAGATCCCCGGGACAGGATAATCAACGTTGGCTCCTATAATTCACCCCTCCACTTT.

The genes are TRBV18 and TRBJ2-2; 7 bases match TRBD2. V shed 2 bases and J 0 bases; nucleotides not matched to a gene: 9. Germline CDR1 KGHSH, CDR2 LQKENI. This CDR3 region has 18 residues. The CDR3 DNA reads TGTGCCAGCTCACCATTCGCTAGCGGAGCCGCGAACACCGGGGAGCTGTTTTTT. Its translation: CASSPFASGAANTGELFF.

This clone was seen only a few times. V is TRBV18 and J is TRBJ2-5; D uncertain. V was pared by 2 bases and J by 1 base, with 11 bases between. CDR3 length: 15 amino acids. Per the germline V gene, CDR1 is KGHSH and CDR2 is LQKENI. CDR3 bases: TGTGCCAGCTCACCAGCGCCTCTCCCCCAAGAGACCCAGTACTTC. Amino acids: CASSPAPLPQETQYF.

For the CDR3, the DNA is TGCGCCAGCAGCTTGGCCTCCCAAGTCTCCGGGGAGCTGTTTTTT. Translated: CASSLASQVSGELFF. The rearrangement joins TRBV5-1 to TRBJ2-2, with no clear D. Trimming stripped 0 bases from V and 6 bases from J, with 12 bases between. CDR3 length: 15 amino acids. Germline CDR1 SGHRS, CDR2 YFSETQ.